A single sample is the source of the 25 T cell receptor beta chains below, sequenced in a study of blood T cell repertoires in COVID-19. TCRdb keeps only in-frame clones here, not all; method: immunoSEQ multiplex PCR. The repertoire consists of about 200,000 clones, with about 88% occurring once and the leading ten covering about 4.6%. Sample: PBMCs or T cells enriched from blood (not recorded which). The receptors shown here come from a woman aged 25 to 39 who had been exposed to COVID-19.

This chain connects TRBV11-2 to TRBJ1-6; D not certain. Trimming stripped 2 bases from V and 5 bases from J, with 13 bases between. Germline values: CDR1 SGHAT, CDR2 FQNNGV. The CDR3 has 16 amino acids. CDR3 in DNA: TGTGCCAGCAGCTTAAGGTCAGGTGCCCATAATTCACCCCTCCACTTT. It is translated as CASSLRSGAHNSPLHF.

The genes are TRBV6-4 and TRBJ2-7, with 7 nucleotides matching TRBD1. Germline V gene lookup returns CDR1 MRHNA and CDR2 SNTAGT. This CDR3 has 13 amino acids. V shed 6 bases and J 6 bases; nucleotides not matched to a gene: 8. The CDR3 region is CASRPSTGSEQYF. In nucleotides, the CDR3 is TGTGCCAGCAGGCCTTCGACAGGGAGCGAGCAGTACTTC.

The chain carries TRBV19 and TRBJ1-4; 9 bases align to TRBD1. This CDR3 spans 16 amino acids. V gave up 8 bases and J gave up 3 bases; unmatched junction bases: 10. The germline CDR1 and CDR2 sequences are LNHDA and SQIVND (reference sequence). CDR3 residues: CASQTGTGFPNEKLFF. For the CDR3, the DNA is TGTGCCAGTCAGACCGGGACAGGGTTTCCTAATGAAAAACTGTTTTTT.

The genes are TRBV5-5 and TRBJ2-1, with 7 bases fitting TRBD2. V gave up 4 bases and J gave up 8 bases; unmatched junction bases: 18. The germline CDR1 and CDR2 sequences are SGHKS and YYEKEE (reference sequence). The CDR3 contains 17 residues. The CDR3 protein is CASSLVWGGGIFHEQFF. The CDR3 DNA follows: TGTGCCAGCAGCCTCGTCTGGGGGGGAGGTATATTCCATGAGCAGTTCTTC.

The rearrangement uses TRBV24-1 and TRBJ2-5, with 7 bases matching TRBD1. The ends lost 2 bases at V and 1 base at J; junction bases unmatched: 3. The V gene's germline CDR1 is KGHDR and CDR2 SFDVKD. This CDR3 is 15 amino acids long. CDR3 in DNA: TGTGCCACCAGTGATTCGCAGGGGGTCCAAGAGACCCAGTACTTC. Amino acids: CATSDSQGVQETQYF.

This clone has a single count. Here the CDR3 reads CASSLYAYEQYF. CDR3 nucleotides: TGTGCCAGCAGCTTATATGCCTACGAGCAGTACTTC. The chain recombines TRBV7-9 with TRBJ2-7; no firm D call. Germline CDR1 reads SEHNR; CDR2 reads FQNEAQ (reference sequence). CDR3 length equals 12 residues. Trimming shortened V by 2 bases and J by 2 bases, and 4 bases separated the two germline ends.

The chain combines TRBV30 with TRBJ2-1; 8 bases map to TRBD2. The germline CDR1 and CDR2 sequences are GTSNPN and SVGIG (reference sequence). V was pared by 6 bases and J by 0 bases, with 4 bases of the junction left unmatched. CDR3 size: 14 residues. This CDR3 reads CACRGGSSYNEQFF. The CDR3 DNA sequence: TGTGCCTGTCGGGGGGGGAGCTCCTACAATGAGCAGTTCTTC.

The chain employs TRBV6-6 and TRBJ1-2; a possible D gene is TRBD1 (5 bases). V was clipped by 8 bases and J by 5 bases, with 18 bases between them. The CDR3 totals 14 residues. Germline assignment: CDR1 MNHNY and CDR2 SVGAGI (reference sequence). Here the CDR3 reads CASSTGSSAYGYTF. CDR3 nucleotide sequence: TGTGCCAGCTCTACAGGATCTTCTGCTTATGGCTACACCTTC.

The chain joins TRBV13 to TRBJ1-6; 9 bases line up with TRBD1. The CDR3 is made up of 15 amino acids. Trimming at V came to 5 bases and at J to 8 bases, leaving 7 bases not matched to a gene. Germline V gives CDR1 PRHDT, CDR2 FYEKMQ (reference sequence). The CDR3 DNA reads TGTGCCAGCAGCCTGAACAGGGGGCAGGATTCACCCCTCCACTTT. This gives the protein CASSLNRGQDSPLHF.

The rearrangement links TRBV11-3 to TRBJ2-3; 8 positions agree with TRBD2. This CDR3 has 16 amino acids. Germline trimming cut 6 bases from V and 4 bases from J; bases unmatched to any gene: 12. Germline CDR1 is SGHNT and CDR2 is YENEEA. The CDR3 spells CASSRGPSGGADTQYF. CDR3 nucleotide sequence: TGTGCCAGCAGTCGCGGGCCGAGCGGGGGAGCAGATACGCAGTATTTT.

The table lists this clone with a few counts. This sequence joins TRBV12-3 or TRBV12-4 and TRBJ1-5; D gene uncertain. The V gene lost 3 bases and the J gene lost 6 bases, with 9 bases spanning the gap. There are 13 residues in the CDR3. In DNA, the CDR3 is TGTGCCAGCAGTTTGAGCGTAAGTCAGCCCCAGCATTTT. It specifies CASSLSVSQPQHF.

This chain joins TRBV4-1 and TRBJ2-1; TRBD2 agrees at 14 bases. This CDR3 has 17 residues. The V gene end was trimmed by 0 bases and the J gene end by 8 bases; junction bases not matched to a gene: 6. The germline gives CDR1 MGHRA, CDR2 YSYEKL. The CDR3 bases are TGCGCCAGCAGCCAAGATAGGACTAGCGGGGGGCTGGATGAGCAGTTCTTC. It codes for CASSQDRTSGGLDEQFF.

The table lists this clone with a few counts. The chain employs TRBV5-1 and TRBJ2-7, with TRBD1 matching 7 bases. CDR3 length: 14 amino acids. Losses at the gene ends were 2 bases for V and 0 bases for J; bases not matched to a gene: 2. Germline values: CDR1 SGHRS, CDR2 YFSETQ. The CDR3, as DNA: TGCGCCAGCAGCTTAGGGGGCTTCTCCTACGAGCAGTACTTC. Protein: CASSLGGFSYEQYF.

The rearrangement uses TRBV7-6 and TRBJ1-5; D might be TRBD1 (6 bases). Germline CDR1 reads SGHVS; CDR2 reads FNYEAQ. The length of the CDR3 is 15 residues. Trimming removed 2 bases from V and 5 bases from J, with 13 bases in between. The CDR3 region has the DNA TGTGCCAGCAGCTTATTCCCAGGGGCCGATCAGCCCCAGCATTTT. The encoded protein is CASSLFPGADQPQHF.

The gene calls are TRBV10-3 and TRBJ1-1; TRBD1 matches at 9 bases. The J segment lost 5 bases and the V segment lost 4 bases, leaving 11 bases of the junction unmatched. The CDR3 covers 16 residues. Germline CDR1 and CDR2: ENHRY and SYGVKD. The chain's CDR3 is CAISARTGGARTEAFF. DNA for the CDR3: TGTGCCATCAGTGCCCGAACAGGGGGCGCGAGGACTGAAGCTTTCTTT.

This clone was counted a few times. The chain couples TRBV7-9 to TRBJ1-1, with TRBD1 identical over 11 bases. V lost 7 bases, J lost 5 bases, and 6 bases stayed unmatched. This CDR3 is built from 14 residues. CDR1 is SEHNR, CDR2 FQNEAQ, per germline (reference sequence). CDR3 amino acids: CASTGQGAQTEAFF. CDR3 in DNA: TGTGCCAGCACCGGACAGGGGGCGCAGACTGAAGCTTTCTTT. Full variable domain (outside the CDR3, taken from reference TRBV7-9 and TRBJ1-1): DTGVSQNPRHKITKRGQNVTFRCDPISEHNRLYWYRQTLGQGPEFLTYFQNEAQLEKSRLLSDRFSAERPKGSFSTLEIQRTEQGDSAMYLCASTGQGAQTEAFFGQGTRLTVV.

V gene TRBV7-9 combines with J gene TRBJ2-7; TRBD2 aligns across 12 bases. CDR1 is SEHNR, CDR2 FQNEAQ, per germline (reference sequence). V was clipped by 5 bases and J by 5 bases; unmatched bases: 10. The CDR3 runs 16 residues. The CDR3 loop is CASSPSSGGAPDEQYF. The CDR3 region has the DNA TGTGCCAGCAGCCCTTCTAGCGGGGGGGCCCCGGACGAGCAGTACTTC.

V usage is TRBV19 and J usage is TRBJ1-5; D is possibly TRBD1 (5 bases). Germline CDR1 LNHDA, CDR2 SQIVND (reference sequence). Deletions cut 2 bases from V and 5 bases from J, with 16 bases between. This CDR3 contains 16 residues. The CDR3 region is CASSIILDSLDQPQHF. The CDR3 nucleotides read TGTGCCAGTAGTATAATCCTAGACAGCTTAGATCAGCCCCAGCATTTT.

The V gene is TRBV5-5, the J gene TRBJ2-7; 11 positions agree with TRBD1. There are 15 residues in the CDR3. Per the germline V gene, CDR1 is SGHKS and CDR2 is YYEKEE (reference sequence). Trimming took 3 bases from V and 2 from J; bases not matched to a gene: 4. The CDR3 region is CASSSPGQGAYEQYF. The CDR3 DNA reads as TGTGCCAGCAGCTCACCGGGACAGGGGGCCTACGAGCAGTACTTC.

The chain couples TRBV10-3 to TRBJ1-5, with D possibly matching TRBD1 (6 bases). Germline CDR1 is ENHRY and CDR2 is SYGVKD. V was clipped by 1 base and J by 4 bases, with 11 bases between them. The length of the CDR3 is 15 residues. CDR3 coding DNA: TGTGCCATCAGTGAGTTTACAGGGTCTAATCAGCCCCAGCATTTT. Its translation: CAISEFTGSNQPQHF.

The rearrangement links TRBV28 to TRBJ2-3; perhaps TRBD1 as D (6 bases). V was shortened by 4 bases and J by 3 bases, with 11 bases between the two germline ends. Germline CDR1 is MDHEN and CDR2 is SYDVKM. The CDR3 totals 14 residues. CDR3: CASSSGTLTDTQYF. In DNA form, the CDR3 reads TGTGCCAGCAGTTCCGGGACATTGACAGATACGCAGTATTTT.

The V gene is TRBV24-1, the J gene TRBJ2-2; 9 bases align to TRBD2. In germline, CDR1 is KGHDR, CDR2 SFDVKD. V shed 5 bases, J shed 4 bases, and the junction held 19 bases outside the gene matches. The CDR3 covers 20 residues. The CDR3 sequence: CATSVSGLAGSPSGTGELFF. CDR3 nucleotide sequence: TGTGCCACCAGTGTGTCTGGGCTAGCGGGGAGTCCCAGTGGCACCGGGGAGCTGTTTTTT.

The gene calls are TRBV5-4 and TRBJ2-7; TRBD2 might be the D (6 bases). There are 15 residues in the CDR3. V was cut by 4 bases and J by 6 bases, with 20 bases left in between. Germline V gene data show CDR1 as SGHNT and CDR2 as YYREEE (reference sequence). CDR3 in DNA: TGTGCCAGCAGCCGGGCGGGGCAATTGTCCGGCGAGCAGTACTTC. This encodes CASSRAGQLSGEQYF.

The chain couples TRBV14 to TRBJ1-2; possibly TRBD1 for D (6 bases). Germline V CDR1 and CDR2: SGHDN, FVKESK. V lost 2 bases and J 3 bases, leaving 13 bases between the germline ends. The CDR3 loop spans 15 amino acids. CDR3 region: CASSQQGIVDYGYTF. The CDR3 DNA reads TGTGCCAGCAGCCAACAGGGGATCGTCGACTATGGCTACACCTTC.

V and J are TRBV10-3 and TRBJ2-6; 10 nucleotides match TRBD2. CDR1 is ENHRY, CDR2 SYGVKD, per germline. CDR3 length: 20 residues. The V and J ends lost 4 bases and 0 bases, in that order; junction bases with no gene match: 12. The DNA of the CDR3 is TGTGCCATCAGTGGGGGGCGACTAGCGGGCGACAACTCTGGGGCCAACGTCCTGACTTTC. Amino acids: CAISGGRLAGDNSGANVLTF.